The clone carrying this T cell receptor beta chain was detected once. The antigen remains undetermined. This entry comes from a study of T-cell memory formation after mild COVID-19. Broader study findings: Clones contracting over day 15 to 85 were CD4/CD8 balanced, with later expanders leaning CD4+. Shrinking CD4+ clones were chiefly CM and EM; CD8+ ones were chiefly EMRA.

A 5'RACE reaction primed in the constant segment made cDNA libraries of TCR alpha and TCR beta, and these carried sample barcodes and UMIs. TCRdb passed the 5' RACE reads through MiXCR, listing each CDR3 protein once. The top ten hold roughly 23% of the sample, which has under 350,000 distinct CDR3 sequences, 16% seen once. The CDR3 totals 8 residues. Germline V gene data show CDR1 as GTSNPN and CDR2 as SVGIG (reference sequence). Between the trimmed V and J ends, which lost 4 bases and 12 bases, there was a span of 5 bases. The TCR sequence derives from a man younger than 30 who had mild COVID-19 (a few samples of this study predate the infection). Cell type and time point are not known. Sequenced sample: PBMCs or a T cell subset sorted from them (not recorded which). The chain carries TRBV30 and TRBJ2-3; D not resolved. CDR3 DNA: TGTGCCTGGACGGACCAGTATTTT. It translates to CAWTDQYF.